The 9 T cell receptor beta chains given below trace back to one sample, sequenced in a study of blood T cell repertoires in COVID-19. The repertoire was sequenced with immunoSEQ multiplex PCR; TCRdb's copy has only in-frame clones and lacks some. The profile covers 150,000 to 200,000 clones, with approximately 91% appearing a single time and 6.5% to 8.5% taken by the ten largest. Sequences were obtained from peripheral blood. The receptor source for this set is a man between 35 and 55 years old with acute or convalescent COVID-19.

Here the CDR3 DNA reads TGTGCCAGCAGCGAGGGAGAATATGGCTACACCTTC. Translated: CASSEGEYGYTF. The chain is built from TRBV5-6 and TRBJ1-2, with no clear D. V was clipped by 4 bases and J by 5 bases, with 9 bases between them. CDR1 and CDR2 (germline): SGHDT, YYEEEE. The CDR3 runs 12 residues.

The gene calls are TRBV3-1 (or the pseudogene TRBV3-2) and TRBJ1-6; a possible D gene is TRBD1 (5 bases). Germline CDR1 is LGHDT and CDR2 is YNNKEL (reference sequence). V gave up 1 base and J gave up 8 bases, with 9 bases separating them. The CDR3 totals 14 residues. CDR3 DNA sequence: TGTGCCAGCAGCCAAGTGTCCAGGGATTCACCCCTCCACTTT. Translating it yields CASSQVSRDSPLHF.

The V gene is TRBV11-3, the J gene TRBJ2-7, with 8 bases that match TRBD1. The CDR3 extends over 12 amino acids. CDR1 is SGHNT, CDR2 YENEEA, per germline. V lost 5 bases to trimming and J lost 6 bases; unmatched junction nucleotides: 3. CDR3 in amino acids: CASSPQGGEQYF. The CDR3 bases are TGTGCCAGCAGCCCACAGGGGGGCGAGCAGTACTTC.

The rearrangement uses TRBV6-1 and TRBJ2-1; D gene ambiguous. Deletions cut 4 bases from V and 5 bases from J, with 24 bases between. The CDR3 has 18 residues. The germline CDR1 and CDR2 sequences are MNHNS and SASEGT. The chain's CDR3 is CASSGTFPGNLLNNEQFF. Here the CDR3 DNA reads TGTGCCAGCAGTGGAACCTTTCCAGGTAACCTTTTAAACAATGAGCAGTTCTTC.

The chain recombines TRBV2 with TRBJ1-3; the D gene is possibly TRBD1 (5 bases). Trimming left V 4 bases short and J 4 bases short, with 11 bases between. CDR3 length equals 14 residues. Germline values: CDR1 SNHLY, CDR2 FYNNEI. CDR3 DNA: TGTGCCAGCAGTGCTTGGGGCTTCGGAAACACCATATATTTT. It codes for CASSAWGFGNTIYF.

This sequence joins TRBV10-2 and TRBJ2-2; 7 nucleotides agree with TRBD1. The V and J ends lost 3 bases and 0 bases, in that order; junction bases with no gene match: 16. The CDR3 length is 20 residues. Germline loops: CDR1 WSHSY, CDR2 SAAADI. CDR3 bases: TGCGCCAGCAGTGATACCCGGGACAGCCGGAATCTCGCGAACACCGGGGAGCTGTTTTTT. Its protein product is CASSDTRDSRNLANTGELFF.

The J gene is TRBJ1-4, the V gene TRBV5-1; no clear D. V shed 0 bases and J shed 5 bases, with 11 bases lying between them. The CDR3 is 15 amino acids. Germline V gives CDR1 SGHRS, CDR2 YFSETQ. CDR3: CASSLDPSSNEKLFF. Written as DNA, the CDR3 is TGCGCCAGCAGCTTGGATCCTTCCTCGAATGAAAAACTGTTTTTT.

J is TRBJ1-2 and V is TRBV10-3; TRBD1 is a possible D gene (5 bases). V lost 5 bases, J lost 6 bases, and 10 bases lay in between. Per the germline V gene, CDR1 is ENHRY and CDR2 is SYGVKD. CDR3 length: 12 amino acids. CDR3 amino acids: CAISSGTDGYTF. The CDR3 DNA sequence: TGTGCCATCAGTTCCGGGACTGATGGCTACACCTTC.

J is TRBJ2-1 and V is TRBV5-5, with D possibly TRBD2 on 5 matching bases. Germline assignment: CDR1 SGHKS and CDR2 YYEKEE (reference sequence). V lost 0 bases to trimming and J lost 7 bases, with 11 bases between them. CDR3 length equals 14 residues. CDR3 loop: CASSLVPEVNEQFF. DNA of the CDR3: TGTGCCAGCAGCTTGGTCCCGGAGGTGAATGAGCAGTTCTTC.